What follows describes a single T cell receptor beta chain. The data originate from a study of blood T cell repertoires in COVID-19. Looking at the study overall: Sites in the United States, Italy and Spain provided acute and convalescent COVID-19 samples. T cells, B-cell-depleted T cells, or PBMCs supplied cDNA or gDNA.

V lost 6 bases and J lost 5, with 15 bases in between. The CDR3 runs to 13 residues. CDR1 and CDR2 (germline): SGHRS, YFSETQ. How the authors handled the data: Nucleated cell number was recorded as an estimate derived from reference gene primer amplification. The method was immunoSEQ multiplex PCR; TCRdb's version includes in-frame clones alone and lacks a portion of them. Clone size and V and J calls were adopted from that table, with D and trimming inferred from the DNA. The sample carries 150,000 to 200,000 clones, 86% recorded once. This chain links TRBV5-1 with TRBJ2-7; a possible D gene is TRBD2 (5 bases). Material: peripheral blood. This TCR derives from a man aged 50 to 60 with active or convalescent COVID-19. CDR3 residues: CASTEEGLNEQYF. CDR3 nucleotide sequence: TGCGCCAGCACTGAAGAGGGCCTCAACGAGCAGTACTTC. Looking up the rest from reference TRBV5-1 and TRBJ2-7 gives the full variable domain: KAGVTQTPRYLIKTRGQQVTLSCSPISGHRSVSWYQQTPGQGLQFLFEYFSETQRNKGNFPGRFSGRQFSNSRSEMNVSTLELGDSALYLCASTEEGLNEQYFGPGTRLTVT.